This TCR beta chain stems from a study of OX40 agonist ivuxolimab in advanced cancers. Study findings and constraints: Expanded clones belonging to CD8+ T cells outnumbered, on average, those of CD4+. Among the lowest levels of clonal expansion were found in partial responders at 0.1-3.0 mg/kg. At 0.1 to 3.0 mg/kg and by week 6, clonal expansion occurred in CD4+ and CD8+ blood T cells.

Repertoires were generated with immunoSEQ multiplex PCR, while TCRdb's copy carries only in-frame clones and drops some. The sample lists tens of thousands of clones, 81% occurring once. As regards this clone: Its specificity is unknown.

The CDR3 loop spans 13 amino acids. Trimming removed 1 base from V and 3 bases from J, with 7 bases in between. CDR1 SGHAT and CDR2 FQDESV come from the germline V gene (reference sequence). The starting material was CD4+ or CD8+ T cells sorted from blood, obtained in a trial of the OX40 agonist ivuxolimab. The TCR originated in an adult with an advanced solid tumor such as melanoma, head and neck, liver or kidney cancer. This rearrangement joins TRBV11-1 to TRBJ2-7; TRBD1 is a possible D gene (6 bases). For the CDR3, the DNA is TGTGCCAGCAGCTTAGGAGGGGGCTACGAGCAGTACTTC. Encoded protein: CASSLGGGYEQYF.